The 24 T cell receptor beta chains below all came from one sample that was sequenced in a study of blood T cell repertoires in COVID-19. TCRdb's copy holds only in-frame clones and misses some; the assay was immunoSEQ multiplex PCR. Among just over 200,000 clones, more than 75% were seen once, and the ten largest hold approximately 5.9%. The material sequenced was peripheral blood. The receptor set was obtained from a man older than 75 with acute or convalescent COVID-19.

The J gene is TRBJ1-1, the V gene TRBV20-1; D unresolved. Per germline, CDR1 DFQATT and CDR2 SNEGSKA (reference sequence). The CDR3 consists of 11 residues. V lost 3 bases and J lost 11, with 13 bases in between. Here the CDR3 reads CSASAGSTAFF. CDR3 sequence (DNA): TGCAGTGCTAGCGCGGGGTCGACGGCTTTCTTT.

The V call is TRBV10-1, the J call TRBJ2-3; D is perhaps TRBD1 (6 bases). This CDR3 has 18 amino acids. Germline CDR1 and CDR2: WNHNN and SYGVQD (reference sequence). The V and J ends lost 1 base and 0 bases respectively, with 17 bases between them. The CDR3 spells CASSEYPDRGSSTDTQYF. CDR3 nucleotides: TGCGCCAGCAGTGAGTACCCGGACAGAGGTTCTAGCACAGATACGCAGTATTTT.

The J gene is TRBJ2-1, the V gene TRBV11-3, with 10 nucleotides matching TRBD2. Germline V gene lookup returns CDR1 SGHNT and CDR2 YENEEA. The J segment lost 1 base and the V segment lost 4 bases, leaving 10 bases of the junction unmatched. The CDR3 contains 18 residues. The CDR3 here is CASSSLGLAGESYNEQFF. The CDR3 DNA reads TGTGCCAGCAGCTCCCTGGGGCTAGCGGGAGAATCCTACAATGAGCAGTTCTTC.

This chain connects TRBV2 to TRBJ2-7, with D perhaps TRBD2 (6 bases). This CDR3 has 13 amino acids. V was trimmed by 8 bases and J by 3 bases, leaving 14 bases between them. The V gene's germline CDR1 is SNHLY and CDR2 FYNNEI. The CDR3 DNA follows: TGTGCCAGCTTTGGGGGGTTTGGCTACGAGCAGTACTTC. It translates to CASFGGFGYEQYF.

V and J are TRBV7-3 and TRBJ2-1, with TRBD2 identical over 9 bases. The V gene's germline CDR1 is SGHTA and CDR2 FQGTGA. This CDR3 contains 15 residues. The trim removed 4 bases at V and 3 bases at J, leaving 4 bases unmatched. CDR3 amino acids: CASSYALAGYNEQFF. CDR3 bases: TGTGCCAGCAGCTACGCACTAGCGGGCTACAATGAGCAGTTCTTC.

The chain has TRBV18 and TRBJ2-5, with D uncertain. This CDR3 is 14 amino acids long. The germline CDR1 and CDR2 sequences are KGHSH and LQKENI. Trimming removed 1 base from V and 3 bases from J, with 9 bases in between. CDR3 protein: CASSPLTFEETQYF. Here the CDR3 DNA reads TGTGCCAGCTCACCACTCACATTTGAAGAGACCCAGTACTTC.

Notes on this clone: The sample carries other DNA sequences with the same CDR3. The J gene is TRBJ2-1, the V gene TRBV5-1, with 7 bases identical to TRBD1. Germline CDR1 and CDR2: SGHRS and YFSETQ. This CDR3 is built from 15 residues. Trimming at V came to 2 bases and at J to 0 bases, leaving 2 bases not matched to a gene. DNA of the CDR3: TGCGCCAGCAGCTTATCAGGGGGCTCCTACAATGAGCAGTTCTTC. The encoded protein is CASSLSGGSYNEQFF.

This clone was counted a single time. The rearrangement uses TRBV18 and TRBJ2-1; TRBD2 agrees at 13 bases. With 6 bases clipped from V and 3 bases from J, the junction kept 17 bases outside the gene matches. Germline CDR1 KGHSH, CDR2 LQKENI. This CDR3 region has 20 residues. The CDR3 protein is CASSLYTTSGRAGDYNEQFF. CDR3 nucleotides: TGTGCCAGCTCCCTCTACACCACTAGCGGGAGGGCCGGGGACTACAATGAGCAGTTCTTC. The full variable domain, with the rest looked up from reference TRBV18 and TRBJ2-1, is NAGVMQNPRHLVRRRGQEARLRCSPMKGHSHVYWYRQLPEEGLKFMVYLQKENIIDESGMPKERFSAEFPKEGPSILRIQQVVRGDSAAYFCASSLYTTSGRAGDYNEQFFGPGTRLTVL.

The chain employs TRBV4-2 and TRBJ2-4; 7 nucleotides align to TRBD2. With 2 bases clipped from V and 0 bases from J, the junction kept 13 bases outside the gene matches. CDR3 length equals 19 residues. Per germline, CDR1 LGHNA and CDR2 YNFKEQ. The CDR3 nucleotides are TGTGCCAGCAGCCAAAGCCCGGCGGGTGGGGGGGTAGCCAAAAACATTCAGTACTTC. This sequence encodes CASSQSPAGGGVAKNIQYF.

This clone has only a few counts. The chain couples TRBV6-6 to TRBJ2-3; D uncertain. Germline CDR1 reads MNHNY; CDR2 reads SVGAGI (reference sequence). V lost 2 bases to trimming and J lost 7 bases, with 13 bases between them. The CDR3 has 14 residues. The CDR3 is CASSYQATQNTQYF. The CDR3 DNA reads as TGTGCCAGCAGTTACCAGGCCACACAAAATACGCAGTATTTT.

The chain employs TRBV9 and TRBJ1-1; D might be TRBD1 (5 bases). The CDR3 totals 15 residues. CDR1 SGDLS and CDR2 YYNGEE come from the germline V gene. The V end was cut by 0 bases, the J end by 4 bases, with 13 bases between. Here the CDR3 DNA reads TGTGCCAGCAGCGTAGCGGTGGGGCAGAGCACTGAAGCTTTCTTT. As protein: CASSVAVGQSTEAFF.

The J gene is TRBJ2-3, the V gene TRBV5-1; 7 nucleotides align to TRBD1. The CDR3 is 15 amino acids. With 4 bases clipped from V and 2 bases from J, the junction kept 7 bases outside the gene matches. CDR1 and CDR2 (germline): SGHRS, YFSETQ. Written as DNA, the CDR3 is TGCGCCAGCAGCCCCCCCAGGGGGTCCACAGATACGCAGTATTTT. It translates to CASSPPRGSTDTQYF. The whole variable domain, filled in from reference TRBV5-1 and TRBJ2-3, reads KAGVTQTPRYLIKTRGQQVTLSCSPISGHRSVSWYQQTPGQGLQFLFEYFSETQRNKGNFPGRFSGRQFSNSRSEMNVSTLELGDSALYLCASSPPRGSTDTQYFGPGTRLTVL.

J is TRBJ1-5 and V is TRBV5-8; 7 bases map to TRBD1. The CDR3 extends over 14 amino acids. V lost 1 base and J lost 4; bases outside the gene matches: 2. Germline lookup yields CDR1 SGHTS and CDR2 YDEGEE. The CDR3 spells CASSLRGRNQPQHF. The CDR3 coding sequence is TGTGCCAGCAGCTTGAGGGGGCGAAATCAGCCCCAGCATTTT. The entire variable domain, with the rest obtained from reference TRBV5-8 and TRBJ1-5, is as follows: EAGVTQSPTHLIKTRGQQATLRCSPISGHTSVYWYQQALGLGLQFLLWYDEGEERNRGNFPPRFSGRQFPNYSSELNVNALELEDSALYLCASSLRGRNQPQHFGDGTRLSIL.

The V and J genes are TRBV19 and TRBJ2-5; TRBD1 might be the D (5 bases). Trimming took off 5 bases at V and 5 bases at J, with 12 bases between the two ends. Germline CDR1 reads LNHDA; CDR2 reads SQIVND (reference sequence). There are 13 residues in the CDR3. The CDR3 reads CASSYQGRETQYF. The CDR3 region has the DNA TGTGCCAGTAGTTACCAGGGAAGGGAGACCCAGTACTTC. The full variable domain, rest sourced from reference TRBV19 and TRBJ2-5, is DGGITQSPKYLFRKEGQNVTLSCEQNLNHDAMYWYRQDPGQGLRLIYYSQIVNDFQKGDIAEGYSVSREKKESFPLTVTSAQKNPTAFYLCASSYQGRETQYFGPGTRLLVL.

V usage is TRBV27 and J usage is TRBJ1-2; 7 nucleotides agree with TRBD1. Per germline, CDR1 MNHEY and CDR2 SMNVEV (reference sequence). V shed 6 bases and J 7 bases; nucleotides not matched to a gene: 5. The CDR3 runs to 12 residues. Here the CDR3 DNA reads TGTGCCAGCAGCCCCACAGGGGTTGGCTACACCTTC. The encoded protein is CASSPTGVGYTF.

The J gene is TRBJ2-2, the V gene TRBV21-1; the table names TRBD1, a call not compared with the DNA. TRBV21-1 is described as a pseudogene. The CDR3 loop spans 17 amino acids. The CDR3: CASSKGRTGGSVGELFF. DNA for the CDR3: TGTGCCAGCAGCAAAGGAAGGACAGGGGGCTCTGTCGGGGAGCTGTTTTTT.

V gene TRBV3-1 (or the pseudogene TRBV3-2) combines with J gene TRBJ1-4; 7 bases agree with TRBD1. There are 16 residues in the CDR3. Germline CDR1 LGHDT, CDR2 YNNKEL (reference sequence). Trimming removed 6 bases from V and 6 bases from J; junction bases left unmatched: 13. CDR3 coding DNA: TGTGCCAGCAGTCTTACAGGGGTTAATGTGGATGAAAAACTGTTTTTT. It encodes CASSLTGVNVDEKLFF.

CDR3 DNA sequence: TGTGCCAGCAGTGGGACTAGCGGGTTGGGTGAGCAGTTCTTC. Its translation is CASSGTSGLGEQFF. The chain couples TRBV2 to TRBJ2-1; 11 bases line up with TRBD2. J gave up 9 bases and V 4 bases, and 5 bases lay outside the gene matches. Germline V CDR1 and CDR2: SNHLY, FYNNEI. The CDR3 spans 14 residues.

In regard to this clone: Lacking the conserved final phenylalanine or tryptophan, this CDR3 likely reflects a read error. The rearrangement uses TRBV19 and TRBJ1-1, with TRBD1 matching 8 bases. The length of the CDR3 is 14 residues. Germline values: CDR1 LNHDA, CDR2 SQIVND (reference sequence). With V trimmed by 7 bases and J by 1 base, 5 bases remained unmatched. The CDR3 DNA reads TGTGCCAGTAACCCGGACAGGGAGAACACTGAAGCTTTCCTT. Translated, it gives CASNPDRENTEAFL.

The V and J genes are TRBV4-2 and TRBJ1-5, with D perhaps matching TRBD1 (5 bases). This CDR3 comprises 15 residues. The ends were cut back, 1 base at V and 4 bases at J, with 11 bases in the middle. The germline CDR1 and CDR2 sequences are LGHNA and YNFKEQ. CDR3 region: CASSQVGGLNQPQHF. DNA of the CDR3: TGTGCCAGCAGCCAAGTCGGGGGACTAAATCAGCCCCAGCATTTT.

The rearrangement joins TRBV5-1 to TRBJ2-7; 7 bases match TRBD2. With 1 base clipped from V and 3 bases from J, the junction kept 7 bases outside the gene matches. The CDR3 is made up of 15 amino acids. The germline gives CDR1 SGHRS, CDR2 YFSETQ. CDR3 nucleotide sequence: TGCGCCAGCAGCTTGTCTAGCGGAGGATACTACGAGCAGTACTTC. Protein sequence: CASSLSSGGYYEQYF.

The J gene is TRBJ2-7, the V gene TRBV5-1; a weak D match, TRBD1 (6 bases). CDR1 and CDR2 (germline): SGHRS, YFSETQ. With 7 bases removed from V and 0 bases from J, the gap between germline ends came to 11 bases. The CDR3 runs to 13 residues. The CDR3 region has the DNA TGCGCCAGCGGCCGGGACAACTCCTACGAGCAGTACTTC. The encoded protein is CASGRDNSYEQYF.

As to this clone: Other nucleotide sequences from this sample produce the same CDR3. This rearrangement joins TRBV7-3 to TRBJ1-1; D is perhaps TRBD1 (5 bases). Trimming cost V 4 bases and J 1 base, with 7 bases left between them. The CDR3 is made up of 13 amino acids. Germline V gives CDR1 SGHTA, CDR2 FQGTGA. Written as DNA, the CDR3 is TGTGCCAGCAGCTCCGGACAGAACACTGAAGCTTTCTTT. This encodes CASSSGQNTEAFF.

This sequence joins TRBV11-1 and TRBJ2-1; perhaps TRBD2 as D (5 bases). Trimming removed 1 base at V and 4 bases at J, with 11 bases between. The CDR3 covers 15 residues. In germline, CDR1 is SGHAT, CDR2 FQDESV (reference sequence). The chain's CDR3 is CASSLGGVIYNEQFF. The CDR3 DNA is TGTGCCAGCAGCTTAGGGGGAGTTATATACAATGAGCAGTTCTTC.